Shown below are 4 T cell receptor beta chains from a single sample sequenced in a study of cytomegalovirus exposure and HLA in healthy donors. PCR employed 60 Vbeta and 13 Jbeta primers. Clones were sequenced by immunoSEQ multiplex PCR, and TCRdb holds only the in-frame ones, with some missing. The table shows roughly 180,000 clones, with about 82% occurring only once. Sequencing was carried out using PBMCs. All receptors derive from a woman aged 25-40 years in good health and CMV-seronegative.

This clone came up a few times. The sample has other DNA sequences that encode this CDR3 too. The chain combines TRBV5-1 with TRBJ1-1; perhaps TRBD1 as D (5 bases). CDR1 and CDR2 (germline): SGHRS, YFSETQ. The CDR3 length is 14 residues. Trimming shortened V by 2 bases and J by 4 bases, and 12 bases separated the two germline ends. CDR3 DNA: TGCGCCAGCAGCTTTACAGGCGTCGGCACTGAAGCTTTCTTT. Translated: CASSFTGVGTEAFF.

The chain links TRBV5-8 to TRBJ2-5; TRBD1 matches 10 bases. The J call may be incorrect, as the DNA end agrees better with TRBJ2-7. CDR1 is SGHTS and CDR2 is YDEGEE in the germline V gene. The length of the CDR3 is 16 residues. CDR3 sequence: CASSLLPGQGHYEQYF. CDR3 DNA sequence: TGTGCCAGCAGCTTACTCCCGGGACAGGGGCATTACGAGCAGTACTTC.

This clone came up once. The chain links TRBV30 to TRBJ2-5; maybe TRBD2 (6 bases). There are 14 residues in the CDR3. Deletions cut 0 bases from V and 1 base from J, with 9 bases between. The V gene's germline CDR1 is GTSNPN and CDR2 SVGIG (reference sequence). The CDR3 nucleotides are TGTGCCTGGAGTGTCGGAGGGTTCCAAGAGACCCAGTACTTC. It specifies CAWSVGGFQETQYF. The variable domain in full, with the rest retrieved from reference TRBV30 and TRBJ2-5, is SQTIHQWPATLVQPVGSPLSLECTVEGTSNPNLYWYRQAAGRGLQLLFYSVGIGQISSEVPQNLSASRPQDRQFILSSKKLLLSDSGFYLCAWSVGGFQETQYFGPGTRLLVL.

V and J are TRBV27 and TRBJ1-1, with TRBD1 matching over 8 bases. After removal of 2 bases from V and 3 bases from J, the junction contained 8 bases not matched to a gene. The CDR3 spans 16 residues. Looked up from germline, CDR1 is MNHEY and CDR2 is SMNVEV (reference sequence). In DNA, the CDR3 is TGTGCCAGCAGTTTAGCCCCCGGGACAGGACACACTGAAGCTTTCTTT. Translation: CASSLAPGTGHTEAFF.